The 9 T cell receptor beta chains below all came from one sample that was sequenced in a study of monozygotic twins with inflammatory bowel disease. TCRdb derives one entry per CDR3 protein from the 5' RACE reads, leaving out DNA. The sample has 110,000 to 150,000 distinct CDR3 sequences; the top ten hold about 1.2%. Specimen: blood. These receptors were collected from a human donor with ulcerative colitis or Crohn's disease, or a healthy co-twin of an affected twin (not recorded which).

The CDR3 spells CATSGLVSGANVLTF. The rearrangement uses TRBV15 and TRBJ2-6; TCRdb's D call, TRBD2, is unchecked because there is no DNA. CDR1 and CDR2 (germline): LNHNV, YYDKDF (reference sequence). CDR3 size: 15 residues. The full variable domain, with the rest looked up from reference TRBV15 and TRBJ2-6, is DAMVIQNPRYQVTQFGKPVTLSCSQTLNHNVMYWYQQKSSQAPKLLFHYYDKDFNNEADTPDNFQSRRPNTSFCFLDIRSPGLGDTAMYLCATSGLVSGANVLTFGAGSRLTVL.

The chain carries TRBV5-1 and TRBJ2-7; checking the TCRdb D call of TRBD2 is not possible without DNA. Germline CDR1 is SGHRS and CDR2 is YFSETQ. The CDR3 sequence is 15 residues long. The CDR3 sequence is CASSIGTSGRYEQYF.

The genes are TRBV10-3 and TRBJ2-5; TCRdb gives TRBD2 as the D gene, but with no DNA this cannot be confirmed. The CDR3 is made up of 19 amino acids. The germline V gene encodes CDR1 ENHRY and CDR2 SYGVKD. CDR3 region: CAISESMGRLAGAQETQYF.

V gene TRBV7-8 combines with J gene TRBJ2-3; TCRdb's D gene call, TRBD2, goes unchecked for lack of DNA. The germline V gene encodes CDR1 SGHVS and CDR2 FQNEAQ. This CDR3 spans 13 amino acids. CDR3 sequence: CASKQSGTDTQYF.

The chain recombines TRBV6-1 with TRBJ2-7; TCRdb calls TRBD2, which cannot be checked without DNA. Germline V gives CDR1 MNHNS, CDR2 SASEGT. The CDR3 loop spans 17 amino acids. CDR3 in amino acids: CASESNAGVAGAYEQYF.

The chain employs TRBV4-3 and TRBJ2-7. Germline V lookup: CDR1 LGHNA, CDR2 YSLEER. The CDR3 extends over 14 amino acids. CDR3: CASSQETSFGEQYF.

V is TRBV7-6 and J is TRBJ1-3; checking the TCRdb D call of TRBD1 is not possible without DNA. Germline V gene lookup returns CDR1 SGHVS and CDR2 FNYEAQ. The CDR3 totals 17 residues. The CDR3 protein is CASSPTGQLPSGNTIYF.

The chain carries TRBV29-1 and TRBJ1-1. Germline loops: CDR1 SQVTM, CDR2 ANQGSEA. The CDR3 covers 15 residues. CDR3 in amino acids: CSVDVTISKNTEAFF.

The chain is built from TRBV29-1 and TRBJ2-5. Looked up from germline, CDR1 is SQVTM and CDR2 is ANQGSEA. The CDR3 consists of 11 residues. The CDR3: CSVVREETQYF.